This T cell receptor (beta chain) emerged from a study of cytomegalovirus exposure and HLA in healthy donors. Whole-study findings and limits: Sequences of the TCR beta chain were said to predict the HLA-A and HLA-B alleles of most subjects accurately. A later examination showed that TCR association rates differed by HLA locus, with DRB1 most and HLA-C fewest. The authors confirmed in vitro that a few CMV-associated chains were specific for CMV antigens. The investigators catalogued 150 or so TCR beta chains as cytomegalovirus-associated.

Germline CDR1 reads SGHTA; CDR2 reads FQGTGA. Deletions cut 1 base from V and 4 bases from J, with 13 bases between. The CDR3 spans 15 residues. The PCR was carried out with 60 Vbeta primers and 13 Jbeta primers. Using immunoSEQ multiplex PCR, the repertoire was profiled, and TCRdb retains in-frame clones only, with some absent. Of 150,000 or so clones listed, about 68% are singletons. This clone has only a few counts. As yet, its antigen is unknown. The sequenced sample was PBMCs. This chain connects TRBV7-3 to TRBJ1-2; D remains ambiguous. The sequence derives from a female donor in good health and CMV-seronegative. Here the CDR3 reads CASSLIPSMAYGYTF. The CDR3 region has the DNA TGTGCCAGCAGCTTAATCCCCTCCATGGCCTATGGCTACACCTTC.